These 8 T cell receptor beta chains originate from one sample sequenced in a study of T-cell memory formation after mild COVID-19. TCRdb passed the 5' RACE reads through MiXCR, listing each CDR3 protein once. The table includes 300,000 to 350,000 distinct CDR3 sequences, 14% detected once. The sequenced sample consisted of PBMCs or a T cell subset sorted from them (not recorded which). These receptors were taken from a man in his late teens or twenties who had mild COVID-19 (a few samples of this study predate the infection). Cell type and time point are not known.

CDR3 bases: TGCAGTGCTAGAGACGTAGCGGGGGGAGAGGATACGCAGTATTTT. It is translated as CSARDVAGGEDTQYF. V gene TRBV20-1 combines with J gene TRBJ2-3, with 10 positions matching TRBD2. The V and J ends lost 0 bases and 6 bases, in that order; junction bases with no gene match: 6. The CDR3 loop spans 15 amino acids. The germline gives CDR1 DFQATT, CDR2 SNEGSKA (reference sequence).

The CDR3 reads CASKRDQNQETQYF. DNA of the CDR3: TGTGCCAGCAAGAGAGATCAGAACCAAGAGACCCAGTACTTC. This rearrangement joins TRBV7-9 to TRBJ2-5, with D hard to call. The CDR3 is made up of 14 amino acids. The germline V gene has CDR1 SEHNR and CDR2 FQNEAQ (reference sequence). Between the trimmed V and J ends, which lost 7 bases and 0 bases, there was a span of 12 bases.

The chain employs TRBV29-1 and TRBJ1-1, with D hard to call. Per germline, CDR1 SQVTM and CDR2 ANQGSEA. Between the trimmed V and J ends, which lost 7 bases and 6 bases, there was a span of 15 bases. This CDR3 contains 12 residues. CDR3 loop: CSAVRAAAEAFF. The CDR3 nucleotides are TGCAGCGCTGTTCGGGCGGCCGCTGAAGCTTTCTTT.

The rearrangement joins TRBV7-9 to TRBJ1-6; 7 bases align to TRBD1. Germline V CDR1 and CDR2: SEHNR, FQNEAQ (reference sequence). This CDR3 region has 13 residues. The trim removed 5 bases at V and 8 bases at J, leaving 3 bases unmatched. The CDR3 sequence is CASSATGYSPLHF. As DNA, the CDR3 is TGTGCCAGCAGCGCGACAGGGTATTCACCCCTCCACTTT.

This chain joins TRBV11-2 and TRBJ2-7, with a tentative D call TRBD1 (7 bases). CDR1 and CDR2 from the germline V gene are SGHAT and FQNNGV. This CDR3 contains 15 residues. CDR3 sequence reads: CASSLGGQLIYGQYV. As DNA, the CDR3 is TGTGCCAGCAGCTTGGGGGGACAGCTAATTTACGGGCAGTACGTC.

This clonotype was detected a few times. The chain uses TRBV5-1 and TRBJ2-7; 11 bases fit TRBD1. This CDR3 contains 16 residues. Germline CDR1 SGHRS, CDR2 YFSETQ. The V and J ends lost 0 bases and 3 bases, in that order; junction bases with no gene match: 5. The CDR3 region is CASSLVPGTGGYEQYF. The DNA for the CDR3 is TGCGCCAGCAGCTTGGTTCCCGGGACAGGGGGCTACGAGCAGTACTTC.

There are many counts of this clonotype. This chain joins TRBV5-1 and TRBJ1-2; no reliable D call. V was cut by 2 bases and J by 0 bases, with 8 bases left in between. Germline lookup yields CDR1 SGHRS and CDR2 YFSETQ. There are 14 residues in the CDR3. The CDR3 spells CASSFETPNYGYTF. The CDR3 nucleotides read TGCGCCAGCAGCTTTGAGACTCCTAACTATGGCTACACCTTC. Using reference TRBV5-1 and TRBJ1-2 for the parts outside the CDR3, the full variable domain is KAGVTQTPRYLIKTRGQQVTLSCSPISGHRSVSWYQQTPGQGLQFLFEYFSETQRNKGNFPGRFSGRQFSNSRSEMNVSTLELGDSALYLCASSFETPNYGYTFGSGTRLTVV.

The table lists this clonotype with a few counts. The CDR3 protein is CATSRAPSGVSTDTQYF. The CDR3 DNA follows: TGTGCCACCAGCAGAGCCCCTAGCGGGGTTAGCACAGATACGCAGTATTTT. The chain couples TRBV15 to TRBJ2-3; TRBD2 agrees at 9 bases. Trimming removed 1 base from V and 0 bases from J; junction bases left unmatched: 5. Germline lookup yields CDR1 LNHNV and CDR2 YYDKDF (reference sequence). The CDR3 runs 17 residues.